These 28 T cell receptor beta chains came from one sample sequenced in a study of T cell repertoires in cytomegalovirus infection. These receptors' antigens are unknown. One entry per CDR3 protein results from TCRdb running MiXCR on the reads. The sample includes about 55,000 distinct CDR3 sequences, around 20% of them seen just once. This specimen consisted of CD8+ T cells from cultured PBMCs, obtained from culture after CMV antigen stimulation. All receptors derive from a human donor in good health (CMV status not recorded). Some clones in this sample may be carry-over from other donors' samples.

The chain carries TRBV7-9 and TRBJ2-2; D may be TRBD2 (7 bases). Germline V gene data show CDR1 as SEHNR and CDR2 as FQNEAQ (reference sequence). The CDR3 is made up of 17 amino acids. The V and J ends lost 5 bases and 5 bases respectively, with 21 bases between them. The CDR3 loop reads CASSLKAKGGRTGELFF. Here the CDR3 DNA reads TGTGCCAGCAGCCTCAAGGCGAAGGGGGGGCGAACCGGGGAGCTGTTTTTT.

The V call is TRBV12-3 or TRBV12-4, the J call TRBJ2-7; perhaps TRBD1 as D (5 bases). The CDR3 runs to 11 residues. V shed 8 bases and J shed 8 bases, with 13 bases lying between them. The CDR3 DNA follows: TGTGCCAGCGCTTTAGGGGCGAAGCAGTACTTC. Encoded protein: CASALGAKQYF.

This clonotype was seen a handful of times. This sequence joins TRBV7-3 and TRBJ2-3; D might be TRBD1 (5 bases). Germline CDR1 is SGHTA and CDR2 is FQGTGA. The CDR3 length is 16 residues. V lost 0 bases to trimming and J lost 1 base, with 11 bases between them. The CDR3 DNA is TGTGCCAGCAGCTTAACGGACACCCCAGGCACAGATACGCAGTATTTT. Translated, it gives CASSLTDTPGTDTQYF.

The sample holds many counts of this clonotype. The chain carries TRBV27 and TRBJ2-7, with D tentatively TRBD2 (6 bases). V was shortened by 2 bases and J by 2 bases, with 13 bases between the two germline ends. This CDR3 spans 15 amino acids. Germline-derived CDR1 and CDR2 are MNHEY and SMNVEV (reference sequence). CDR3 sequence reads: CASSLAGSFPYEQYF. The CDR3 bases are TGTGCCAGCAGTTTAGCGGGATCCTTTCCCTACGAGCAGTACTTC.

This clonotype was seen only a few times. This sequence joins TRBV12-3 or TRBV12-4 and TRBJ1-5, with D possibly being TRBD1 (6 bases). The CDR3 spans 13 residues. V was trimmed by 5 bases and J by 7 bases, leaving 12 bases between them. The CDR3 loop is CASSPPGAQPQHF. CDR3 DNA: TGTGCCAGCAGTCCTCCGGGGGCCCAGCCCCAGCATTTT.

This clonotype was counted between two and nine times. CDR3 loop: CASSYSNGAPTDTQYF. CDR3 bases: TGTGCCAGCAGTTACTCGAATGGGGCCCCCACAGATACGCAGTATTTT. This chain links TRBV6-2 or TRBV6-3 with TRBJ2-3, with D possibly TRBD1 on 5 matching bases. The germline gives CDR1 MNHEY, CDR2 SVGEGT. V was shortened by 0 bases and J by 2 bases, with 12 bases between the two germline ends. This CDR3 has 16 residues.

This chain joins TRBV27 and TRBJ2-1; D possibly matches TRBD1 or TRBD2 (5 bases each). Germline-derived CDR1 and CDR2 are MNHEY and SMNVEV (reference sequence). Trimming stripped 4 bases from V and 0 bases from J, with 10 bases between. The CDR3 runs 15 residues. CDR3 coding DNA: TGTGCCAGCAGTTGGGACGTAAGCTCCTACAATGAGCAGTTCTTC. As protein: CASSWDVSSYNEQFF.

The rearrangement uses TRBV7-9 and TRBJ1-2; unclear D gene. Trimming stripped 2 bases from V and 1 base from J, with 20 bases between. This CDR3 spans 18 amino acids. CDR1 is SEHNR and CDR2 is FQNEAQ in the germline V gene (reference sequence). The CDR3 nucleotides read TGTGCCAGCAGCTTATCTCCCAGCTCGGTAGAGTTTAACTATGGCTACACCTTC. Amino acid sequence: CASSLSPSSVEFNYGYTF.

V gene TRBV7-2 combines with J gene TRBJ2-5; D is unresolved. This CDR3 contains 15 residues. Deletions cut 2 bases from V and 2 bases from J, with 12 bases between. The germline V gene encodes CDR1 SGHTA and CDR2 FQGNSA. CDR3 bases: TGTGCCAGCAGCTTAAATAAGGCTATTCAAGAGACCCAGTACTTC. This codes for CASSLNKAIQETQYF.

This sequence joins TRBV6-2 or TRBV6-3 and TRBJ2-7; no definite D call. Germline CDR1 reads MNHEY; CDR2 reads SVGEGT. Trimming removed 6 bases at V and 2 bases at J, with 20 bases between. The CDR3 length is 16 residues. CDR3 amino acids: CASRRPQRTTAYEQYF. CDR3 DNA sequence: TGTGCCAGCAGGCGACCACAGAGAACCACCGCCTACGAGCAGTACTTC.

The J gene is TRBJ2-1, the V gene TRBV7-3; D is ambiguous. The CDR3 sequence is 12 residues long. Per germline, CDR1 SGHTA and CDR2 FQGTGA. Trimming took off 0 bases at V and 10 bases at J, with 7 bases between the two ends. CDR3 DNA sequence: TGTGCCAGCAGCTTAACTCCTGAGGAGCAGTTCTTC. Protein product: CASSLTPEEQFF.

The V and J genes are TRBV7-6 and TRBJ2-1, with 9 bases lining up with TRBD2. The junction had 11 bases not matched to a gene; V was cut back by 2 bases and J by 12 bases. The CDR3 is 15 amino acids. CDR1 and CDR2 (germline): SGHVS, FNYEAQ. Here the CDR3 DNA reads TGTGCCAGCAGCTTAAGACTAGCGGAGAGCGGGGGGCAGTTCTTC. It encodes CASSLRLAESGGQFF.

This chain links TRBV2 with TRBJ2-1; the D gene is possibly TRBD2 (6 bases). The ends were cut back, 6 bases at V and 16 bases at J, with 16 bases in the middle. This CDR3 is built from 11 residues. Germline values: CDR1 SNHLY, CDR2 FYNNEI. CDR3 residues: CASSPRDQPFF. CDR3 DNA: TGTGCCAGCAGCCCGCGGGACCAACCTTTCTTC.

J is TRBJ2-3 and V is TRBV20-1; unclear D gene. The CDR3 covers 14 residues. V lost 5 bases and J lost 6, with 18 bases in between. The germline CDR1 and CDR2 sequences are DFQATT and SNEGSKA (reference sequence). The CDR3 region has the DNA TGCAGTGCTCCGACAAAAGGGCCCAGGGATACGCAGTATTTT. This translates into CSAPTKGPRDTQYF.

In its sample, this clonotype was seen many times. This sequence joins TRBV4-3 and TRBJ2-7; D gene ambiguous. Trimming left V 2 bases short and J 1 base short, with 12 bases between. The CDR3 is made up of 15 amino acids. Germline CDR1 is LGHNA and CDR2 is YSLEER. The CDR3 spells CASSQTPDGSYEQYF. Written as DNA, the CDR3 is TGCGCCAGCAGCCAAACGCCGGACGGGTCCTACGAGCAGTACTTC.

A single count supports this clonotype. The V call is TRBV28, the J call TRBJ2-5, with a possible D match to TRBD1 (6 bases). The CDR3 consists of 16 residues. In germline, CDR1 is MDHEN, CDR2 SYDVKM. V lost 3 bases to trimming and J lost 1 base, with 15 bases between them. The CDR3 DNA sequence: TGTGCCAGCAGTTTCCAGACAGGAGCCCCCCAAGAGACCCAGTACTTC. It codes for CASSFQTGAPQETQYF.

In this sample, this clonotype turned up a few times. The J gene is TRBJ2-3, the V gene TRBV11-2; 7 bases are a match to TRBD2. The germline V gene encodes CDR1 SGHAT and CDR2 FQNNGV. J gave up 4 bases and V 5 bases, and 6 bases lay outside the gene matches. The CDR3 runs to 14 residues. CDR3 coding DNA: TGTGCCAGCAGCCAAGCGGGGCACCCAGATACGCAGTATTTT. It is translated as CASSQAGHPDTQYF.

This clonotype was seen more than once but under ten times. The chain recombines TRBV5-5 with TRBJ2-5, with D tentatively TRBD1 or TRBD2 (5 bases each). Trimming took off 0 bases at V and 5 bases at J, with 11 bases between the two ends. The germline V gene has CDR1 SGHKS and CDR2 YYEKEE (reference sequence). This CDR3 is built from 14 residues. The CDR3 loop is CASSLGGWGETQYF. Here the CDR3 DNA reads TGTGCCAGCAGCTTGGGCGGGTGGGGCGAGACCCAGTACTTC.

The chain is built from TRBV6-2 or TRBV6-3 and TRBJ1-2, with 7 bases lining up with TRBD1. CDR3 length: 13 amino acids. Germline V gene sequence: CDR1 MNHEY, CDR2 SVGEGT. Trimming at V came to 6 bases and at J to 4 bases, leaving 5 bases not matched to a gene. CDR3 bases: TGTGCCAGCAGCCGTGGGACAGCCTATGGCTACACCTTC. It codes for CASSRGTAYGYTF.

This chain links TRBV12-3 or TRBV12-4 with TRBJ2-2; 11 bases match TRBD2. The CDR3 runs to 17 residues. The trim removed 7 bases at V and 0 bases at J, leaving 7 bases unmatched. The DNA of the CDR3 is TGTGCCAGCAAGAGTCGACTAGCGGGACCGAACACCGGGGAGCTGTTTTTT. Its translation: CASKSRLAGPNTGELFF.

The chain is built from TRBV25-1 and TRBJ2-5; D possibly corresponds to TRBD2 (6 bases). The germline gives CDR1 MGHDK, CDR2 SYGVNS. The CDR3 length is 13 residues. Trimming left V 6 bases short and J 9 bases short, with 17 bases between. CDR3 coding DNA: TGTGCCAGCAGAATTAGCGGCTGGGGGGCCCAGTACTTC. It yields the protein CASRISGWGAQYF. Complete variable domain (other parts from reference TRBV25-1 and TRBJ2-5): EADIYQTPRYLVIGTGKKITLECSQTMGHDKMYWYQQDPGMELHLIHYSYGVNSTEKGDLSSESTVSRIRTEHFPLTLESARPSHTSQYLCASRISGWGAQYFGPGTRLLVL.

This clonotype has a count of ten or more. This chain joins TRBV9 and TRBJ1-3; D is undetermined. The germline V gene encodes CDR1 SGDLS and CDR2 YYNGEE. The V end was cut by 0 bases, the J end by 0 bases, with 13 bases between. The CDR3 has 17 amino acids. CDR3 region: CASSVVPAESSGNTIYF. CDR3 coding DNA: TGTGCCAGCAGCGTAGTTCCTGCGGAGAGCTCTGGAAACACCATATATTTT.

J is TRBJ1-5 and V is TRBV7-6; perhaps TRBD1 as D (5 bases). Germline CDR1 reads SGHVS; CDR2 reads FNYEAQ. The CDR3 loop spans 16 amino acids. V was trimmed by 5 bases and J by 3 bases, leaving 17 bases between them. The CDR3 DNA reads TGTGCCAGCAGCGCAGGCAAGCCTGGGGCCAATCAGCCCCAGCATTTT. It encodes CASSAGKPGANQPQHF.

This clonotype appeared a few times. The genes are TRBV7-9 and TRBJ2-3; 8 positions match TRBD2. Per the germline V gene, CDR1 is SEHNR and CDR2 is FQNEAQ (reference sequence). Losses at the gene ends were 5 bases for V and 3 bases for J; bases not matched to a gene: 4. The CDR3 consists of 14 residues. The CDR3 is CASSPGGRTDTQYF. CDR3 coding DNA: TGTGCCAGCAGCCCGGGGGGGCGTACAGATACGCAGTATTTT. Full variable domain (missing parts from reference TRBV7-9 and TRBJ2-3): DTGVSQNPRHKITKRGQNVTFRCDPISEHNRLYWYRQTLGQGPEFLTYFQNEAQLEKSRLLSDRFSAERPKGSFSTLEIQRTEQGDSAMYLCASSPGGRTDTQYFGPGTRLTVL.

The chain carries TRBV2 and TRBJ1-1, with a weak D call TRBD1 (5 bases). Trimming removed 10 bases from V and 5 bases from J, with 14 bases in between. The CDR3 is 12 amino acids. The germline gives CDR1 SNHLY, CDR2 FYNNEI. Here the CDR3 reads CATPHRGTEAFF. As DNA, the CDR3 is TGTGCCACTCCACACCGGGGGACTGAAGCTTTCTTT. The full variable domain, rest sourced from reference TRBV2 and TRBJ1-1, is EPEVTQTPSHQVTQMGQEVILRCVPISNHLYFYWYRQILGQKVEFLVSFYNNEISEKSEIFDDQFSVERPDGSNFTLKIRSTKLEDSAMYFCATPHRGTEAFFGQGTRLTVV.

This clonotype has only a few counts. The CDR3 region has the DNA TGCGCCAGCAGCCAAGATTTGGGGGGCTATGGCTACACCTTC. Translated, it gives CASSQDLGGYGYTF. The chain joins TRBV4-1 to TRBJ1-2, with a weak D call TRBD1 (5 bases). V dropped 0 bases and J dropped 4 bases, with 9 bases sitting between them. Germline lookup yields CDR1 MGHRA and CDR2 YSYEKL. There are 14 residues in the CDR3.

This chain links TRBV7-2 with TRBJ1-3, with D hard to call. V was pared by 5 bases and J by 2 bases, with 10 bases between. Germline V CDR1 and CDR2: SGHTA, FQGNSA. The CDR3 length is 14 residues. DNA of the CDR3: TGTGCCAGCAGCCTATCCCAGGCTGGAAACACCATATATTTT. Translation gives CASSLSQAGNTIYF.

This clonotype appeared a few times. CDR3 protein: CASSYSGGYYEQYF. The CDR3 DNA sequence: TGTGCCAGCAGTTACTCCGGGGGGTACTACGAGCAGTACTTC. This chain connects TRBV6-6 to TRBJ2-7; 7 nucleotides match TRBD2. Unmatched junction bases numbered 2, after V lost 0 bases and J lost 3 bases. The germline CDR1 and CDR2 sequences are MNHNY and SVGAGI (reference sequence). The CDR3 runs to 14 residues.